This entry describes one TCR beta chain. The target antigen is unknown. Regarding time point: peripheral blood 6 weeks after treatment start. This entry is derived from a study of PD-L1 blockade in urothelial cancer. About the study: Every 3 weeks, patients received intravenous atezolizumab 1,200 mg, beginning 2014. Twenty-five of 29 patients were men who had bladder-origin urothelial cancer. General study points: Pretreatment blood TCR clonality under the median forecast improved survival. In blood at 3 weeks, tumor-associated clones expanded more among patients with durable benefit.

With 2 bases clipped from V and 3 bases from J, the junction kept 2 bases outside the gene matches. The CDR3 has 15 amino acids. Germline loops: CDR1 SGHTA, CDR2 FQGTGA. Sequenced by immunoSEQ multiplex PCR; TCRdb stores in-frame clones only, minus some. The table has fewer than 90,000 clones, more than 85% seen once. This chain connects TRBV7-3 to TRBJ2-2; the match to TRBD1 covers 8 bases. The clonotype was recovered from an elderly woman with urothelial cancer. The sample was PBMCs, taken around atezolizumab (anti-PD-L1) treatment. The CDR3 sequence is CASSLGQGDTGELFF. DNA for the CDR3: TGTGCCAGCAGCTTAGGACAGGGTGACACCGGGGAGCTGTTTTTT. Together with reference TRBV7-3 and TRBJ2-2, the CDR3 gives the full variable domain: GAGVSQTPSNKVTEKGKYVELRCDPISGHTALYWYRQSLGQGPEFLIYFQGTGAADDSGLPNDRFFAVRPEGSVSTLKIQRTERGDSAVYLCASSLGQGDTGELFFGEGSRLTVL.